This is a list of T cell receptor beta chains from one sample in a study of OX40 agonist ivuxolimab in advanced cancers. Assay used: immunoSEQ multiplex PCR; TCRdb lists only in-frame clones, some missing. There are 70,000 or so clones in the sample; around 84% occur only once, and 4% lies in the top ten. Sequenced here: CD4+ or CD8+ T cells sorted from blood, sampled in a trial of the OX40 agonist ivuxolimab. The receptors were gathered from an adult with an advanced solid tumor such as melanoma, head and neck, liver or kidney cancer. The CDR3 runs from the conserved cysteine through the conserved F or W. The D gene is left open where the match is weak. Only some rows state a clone size, as once, few, many or a class for expanded clones.

>15|TRBV21-1|.|TRBJ1-1|.
TGTGCCAGCAGCAAAGATTACCGACAGCTTGGTGTCGCTTTCTTT
CASSKDYRQLGVAFF
>13|TRBV30|once|TRBJ2-7|.
TGTGCCTGGATGGTCCAGGGTACCTACGAGCAGTACTTC
CAWMVQGTYEQYF
>17|TRBV19|.|TRBJ2-1|TRBD2
TGTGCCAGTAGTATAGCCTTTATAGTAGCGGGGAACAATGAGCAGTTCTTC
CASSIAFIVAGNNEQFF
>14|TRBV5-4|.|TRBJ2-7|.
TGTGCCAGCGGGCTACAGGGTTCGGCCTACGAGCAGTACTTC
CASGLQGSAYEQYF
>15|TRBV27|.|TRBJ2-7|TRBD2
TGTGCCAGCAGTTGGGGGACTAGCGGGACCTACGAGCAGTACTTC
CASSWGTSGTYEQYF
>18|TRBV11-2|.|TRBJ2-2|TRBD2
TGTGCCAGCAGCCCACGTGGGCGGGAGACCTCTGGTCCCGGGGAGCTGTTTTTT
CASSPRGRETSGPGELFF
>14|TRBV7-9|once|TRBJ2-3|TRBD2
TGTGCCAGCAGCAAGGGGACTAGGCCCGATACGCAGTATTTT
CASSKGTRPDTQYF
>13|TRBV12-5|.|TRBJ2-2|.
TGTGCTAGTGGATATGACAACGCCGGGGAGCTGTTTTTT
CASGYDNAGELFF
>13|TRBV7-2|.|TRBJ2-5|.
TGTGCCAGCAGCTTTAGCGGCCGAGAGACCCAGTACTTC
CASSFSGRETQYF
>15|TRBV6-6|.|TRBJ2-7|.
TGTGCCAGCAGTTACTCGTTGGGGCGCACCTACGAGCAGTACTTC
CASSYSLGRTYEQYF
>15|TRBV7-3|.|TRBJ1-3|.
TGTGCCAGCAGCTTATCCGGGGCCCTGGGAAACACCATATATTTT
CASSLSGALGNTIYF
>13|TRBV29-1|.|TRBJ1-4|.
TGCAGCGTTGATCTGGGGGCTAATGAAAAACTGTTTTTT
CSVDLGANEKLFF
>10|TRBV9|.|TRBJ2-1|.
TGTGCCAGCGGGGACGGGAAGCAGTTCTTC
CASGDGKQFF
>11|TRBV18|.|TRBJ2-5|.
TGTGCCAGCTCAACCCAAGAGACCCAGTACTTC
CASSTQETQYF
>14|TRBV16|few|TRBJ2-7|.
TGTGCCAGCAGCCAATCGGCCGGAAGCTACGAGCAGTACTTC
CASSQSAGSYEQYF
>15|TRBV4-3|.|TRBJ1-6|.
TGCGCCAGCAGCCAAGAAGGGACCCATAATTCACCCCTCCACTTT
CASSQEGTHNSPLHF
>15|TRBV6-1|few|TRBJ2-7|.
TGTGCCACCCTTGAAGGGGGTACACACTCCTACGAGCAGTACTTC
CATLEGGTHSYEQYF
>15|TRBV9|.|TRBJ1-5|.
TGTGCCAGCAGCGTAGGGGCAGGTTCGTATCAGCCCCAGCATTTT
CASSVGAGSYQPQHF
>14|TRBV6-5|.|TRBJ1-1|.
TGTGCCAGCAGTAACAGGGTTCGGAACACTGAAGCTTTCTTT
CASSNRVRNTEAFF
>11|TRBV5-8|once|TRBJ2-5|.
TGTGCCAGCAGCTTCAGAGAGACCCAGTACTTC
CASSFRETQYF
>15|TRBV7-2|.|TRBJ2-3|.
TGTGCCAGCAGCTTAGATGGGGGGCCCACAGATACGCAGTATTTT
CASSLDGGPTDTQYF
>16|TRBV4-3|.|TRBJ1-4|.
TGCGCCAGCAGCCAAGATCTTGTGAAAGGGAATGAAAAACTGTTTTTT
CASSQDLVKGNEKLFF
>14|TRBV13|.|TRBJ1-3|.
TGTGCCAGCAGCTTCCGGACGGCAGGAAACACCATATATTTT
CASSFRTAGNTIYF
>11|TRBV5-1|.|TRBJ2-7|.
TGCGCCAGCAGCTCGGTTTACGAGCAGTACTTC
CASSSVYEQYF
>15|TRBV27|.|TRBJ2-7|.
TGTGCCAGCAGTTTACAACCAAGACAGTCCCACGAGCAGTACTTC
CASSLQPRQSHEQYF
>17|TRBV7-2|.|TRBJ2-7|TRBD2
TGTGCCAGCAGCCCCAGGGGACTAGCGCTTAACTCCTACGAGCAGTACTTC
CASSPRGLALNSYEQYF
>15|TRBV14|.|TRBJ2-5|TRBD2
TGTGCCAGCAGCCTTATAGCGGGGGGGAGAGAGACCCAGTACTTC
CASSLIAGGRETQYF
>17|TRBV13|few|TRBJ2-7|TRBD1
TGTGCCAGCAGCCCCTATAACCGGGACAGGAACTCCTACGAGCAGTACTTC
CASSPYNRDRNSYEQYF
>12|TRBV29-1|.|TRBJ2-1|.
TGCAGCGCCGGGGACAATTACAATGAGCAGTTCTTC
CSAGDNYNEQFF
>12|TRBV29-1|.|TRBJ1-2|.
TGCAGCGTTGTGGAACATAACTATGGCTACACCTTC
CSVVEHNYGYTF
>15|TRBV5-1|.|TRBJ1-2|.
TGCGCCAGCAGCCAGACACCAGGATCGAGCTATGGCTACACCTTC
CASSQTPGSSYGYTF
>11|TRBV30|.|TRBJ1-1|.
TGTGCCTGGACCCCTGGACAGGAAGCTTTCTTT
CAWTPGQEAFF
>13|TRBV19|.|TRBJ2-1|.
TGTGCCAGTAGTTCGATGGGGGGGGCAGGTCAGTTCTTC
CASSSMGGAGQFF
>15|TRBV27|.|TRBJ1-5|.
TGTGCCAGCAGTTCGTACGGGTATTATAATCAGCCCCAGCATTTT
CASSSYGYYNQPQHF
>11|TRBV18|once|TRBJ2-7|.
TGTGCCAGCTCACCACTGGAGGAGCAGTACTTC
CASSPLEEQYF
>13|TRBV6-4|.|TRBJ2-3|.
TGTGCCAGCAGTACGGGGAGCACAGATACGCAGTATTTT
CASSTGSTDTQYF
>13|TRBV19|.|TRBJ1-4|.
TGTGCCACCATGAACGGTCTCAGAGAAAAACTGTTTTTT
CATMNGLREKLFF
>12|TRBV11-2|.|TRBJ2-3|.
TGTGCCAGCAGCTTATATGGAGATACGCAGTATTTT
CASSLYGDTQYF
>12|TRBV6-6|.|TRBJ2-7|.
TGTGCCAGCAGTTATTATAGCTACGAGCAGTACTTC
CASSYYSYEQYF
>15|TRBV6-5|.|TRBJ1-4|.
TGTGCCAGCAGTTACGGAGGGCGAGATAATGAAAAACTGTTTTTT
CASSYGGRDNEKLFF
>17|TRBV7-6|.|TRBJ2-7|.
TGTGCCAGCAGCTTAGGGTTAGCGATCGTAAGCTCCTACGAGCAGTACTTC
CASSLGLAIVSSYEQYF
>13|TRBV2|.|TRBJ1-1|TRBD1
TGTGCCAGCCTCTTAGACAGGGACACTGAAGCTTTCTTT
CASLLDRDTEAFF
>15|TRBV6-6|.|TRBJ2-2|TRBD2
TGTGCCAGCAGCCCTAGCGGGGGAGACACCGGGGAGCTGTTTTTT
CASSPSGGDTGELFF
>14|TRBV9|.|TRBJ1-4|.
TGTGCCAGCAGTAACAGTCCAACTAATGAAAAACTGTTTTTT
CASSNSPTNEKLFF
>16|TRBV9|few|TRBJ1-1|TRBD1
TGTGCCAGCAGCGTAGAGCCAGGGGGCTCGAACACTGAAGCTTTCTTT
CASSVEPGGSNTEAFF
>14|TRBV2|.|TRBJ1-2|TRBD1
TGTGCCAGCAGTGGAACAGGGGCTAACTATGGCTACACCTTC
CASSGTGANYGYTF
>15|TRBV19|.|TRBJ2-5|TRBD2
TGTGCCAGTTCCTTTAGCGGGAGGCCAGGGGAGACCCAGTACTTC
CASSFSGRPGETQYF
>14|TRBV6-6|.|TRBJ1-6|TRBD1
TGTGCCAGCAGTTTACAGGGGGCGCATTCACCCCTCCACTTT
CASSLQGAHSPLHF
>13|TRBV6-5|.|TRBJ2-7|.
TGTGCCAGCAGTCAGGACAGTCGCGGGAAGCAGTACTTC
CASSQDSRGKQYF
>15|TRBV6-6|few|TRBJ1-5|.
TGTGCCAGCAGTTACTCGAGCGCGGAGAATCAGCCCCAGCATTTT
CASSYSSAENQPQHF
>15|TRBV7-9|.|TRBJ1-1|TRBD1
TGTGCCAGCAGCTCCACCAGGGGGGCGAACACTGAAGCTTTCTTT
CASSSTRGANTEAFF
>12|TRBV7-2|.|TRBJ1-5|.
TGTGCCAGCAGCTTAGACAGCTCAGCCCAGCATTTT
CASSLDSSAQHF
>19|TRBV30|.|TRBJ2-4|TRBD1
TGTGCCTGGAGGGGATCAGGGGGCTATCGCCTACTGGCCAAAAACATTCAGTACTTC
CAWRGSGGYRLLAKNIQYF
>13|TRBV10-3|.|TRBJ1-4|.
TGTGCCATCAGTGGAGGATTAGGCGAAAAACTGTTTTTT
CAISGGLGEKLFF
>14|TRBV18|.|TRBJ1-1|TRBD1
TGTGCCAGCTCGCTGGGACAGGGAAACACTGAAGCTTTCTTT
CASSLGQGNTEAFF
>12|TRBV29-1|once|TRBJ1-4|.
TGCAGCGTTGTGGGGCGGCGTGAAAAACTGTTTTTT
CSVVGRREKLFF
>15|TRBV6-5|few|TRBJ2-7|.
TGTGCCAGCAGTTACTCGACGGGACCTCGCTACGAGCAGTACTTC
CASSYSTGPRYEQYF
>11|TRBV7-3|.|TRBJ2-7|.
TGTGCCAGCAGCCCCGGCTACGAGCAGTACTTC
CASSPGYEQYF
>15|TRBV28|.|TRBJ2-1|.
TGTGCCAGCAGTTTAGGTGGGGCCATCTACAATGAGCAGTTCTTC
CASSLGGAIYNEQFF